This T cell receptor beta chain emerged from a study of blood T cell repertoires in COVID-19. Study as a whole: PBMCs, B-cell-depleted T cells, or T cells were the source of the cDNA or gDNA that made up the material.

V trimming: 0 bases; J trimming: 9 bases; junction bases outside the gene matches: 12. The CDR3 runs to 17 residues. Germline-derived CDR1 and CDR2 are LNHNV and YYDKDF (reference sequence). Authors' methods: By means of reference gene primer amplification, nucleated cell counts were estimated. TCRdb's copy holds only in-frame clones and misses some; the assay was immunoSEQ multiplex PCR. D and trimming come from the DNA, and the V and J calls and clone size come from that table. Among a few hundred thousand clones listed, approximately 80% were seen once. This TCR was recovered from a human donor in a cohort sampled during active COVID-19. Material for sequencing was peripheral blood. J is TRBJ2-1 and V is TRBV15; 9 bases line up with TRBD2. CDR3 nucleotide sequence: TGTGCCACCAGCAGAGATAAAGCGGCGGGAGGGCCAGGTGAGCAGTTCTTC. This encodes CATSRDKAAGGPGEQFF.